The clone carrying this T cell receptor (beta chain) has just one count. The target antigen is unknown. This entry comes from a study of T cell responses to AZD1222 COVID-19 vaccine. Across the study: The study pooled second doses at about 4 or about 12 weeks.

Study observations and caveats: Donors were mostly white British, more females; clonal diversity possibly underestimated.

Produced via immunoSEQ multiplex PCR; TCRdb's table is partial and in-frame only. The sample includes more than 100,000 clones, over 75% of them seen just once. V was pared by 6 bases and J by 7 bases, with 11 bases of the junction left unmatched. CDR3 length: 14 amino acids. Germline V CDR1 and CDR2: MNHEY, SMNVEV (reference sequence). The clonotype was recovered from an adult in good health. The specimen comprised peripheral blood, sampled on day 0 of AZD1222 vaccination. The chain is built from TRBV27 and TRBJ2-7; 8 nucleotides agree with TRBD2. Here the CDR3 DNA reads TGTGCCAGCAGCCTGGGGGCGGGGGGATTAGAGCAGTACTTC. It codes for CASSLGAGGLEQYF.